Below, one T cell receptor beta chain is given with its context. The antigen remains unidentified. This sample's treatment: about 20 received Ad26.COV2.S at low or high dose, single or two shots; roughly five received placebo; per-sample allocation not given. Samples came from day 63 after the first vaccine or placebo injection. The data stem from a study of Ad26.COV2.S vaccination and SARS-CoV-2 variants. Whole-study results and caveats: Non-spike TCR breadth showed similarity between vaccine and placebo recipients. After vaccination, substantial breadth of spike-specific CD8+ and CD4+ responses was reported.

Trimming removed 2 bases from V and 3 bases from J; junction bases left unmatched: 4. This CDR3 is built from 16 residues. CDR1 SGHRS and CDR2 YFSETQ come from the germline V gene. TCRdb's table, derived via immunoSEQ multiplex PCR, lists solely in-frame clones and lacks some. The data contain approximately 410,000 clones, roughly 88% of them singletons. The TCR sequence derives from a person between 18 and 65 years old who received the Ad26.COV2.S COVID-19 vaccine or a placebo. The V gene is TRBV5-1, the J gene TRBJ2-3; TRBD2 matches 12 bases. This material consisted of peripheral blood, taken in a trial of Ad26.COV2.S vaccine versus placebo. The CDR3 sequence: CASSLLTSGGTDTQYF. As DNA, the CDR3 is TGCGCCAGCAGCTTACTTACTAGCGGGGGGACAGATACGCAGTATTTT.